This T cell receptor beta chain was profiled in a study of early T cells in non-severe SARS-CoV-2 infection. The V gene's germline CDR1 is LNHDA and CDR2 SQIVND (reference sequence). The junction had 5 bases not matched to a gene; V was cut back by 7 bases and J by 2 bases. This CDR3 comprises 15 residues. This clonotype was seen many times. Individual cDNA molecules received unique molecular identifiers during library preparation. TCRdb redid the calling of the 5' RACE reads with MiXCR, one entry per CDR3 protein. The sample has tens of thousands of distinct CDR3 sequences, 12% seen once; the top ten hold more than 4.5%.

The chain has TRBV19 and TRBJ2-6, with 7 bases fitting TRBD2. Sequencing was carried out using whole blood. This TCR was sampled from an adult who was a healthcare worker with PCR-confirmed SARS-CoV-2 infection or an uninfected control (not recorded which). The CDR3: CASTGGTAGANVLTF. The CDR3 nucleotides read TGTGCCAGTACGGGGGGAACCGCTGGGGCCAACGTCCTGACTTTC. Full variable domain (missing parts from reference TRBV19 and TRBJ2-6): DGGITQSPKYLFRKEGQNVTLSCEQNLNHDAMYWYRQDPGQGLRLIYYSQIVNDFQKGDIAEGYSVSREKKESFPLTVTSAQKNPTAFYLCASTGGTAGANVLTFGAGSRLTVL.